This TCR beta chain was found in a study of beta chain features in type 1 diabetes. Sorting based on CD45RO/CCR7/CD25/CD127/CD95/CD27 separated CD4+ naive, central memory, regulatory and stem cell-like memory cells. Study conclusions and caveats: Shorter TCRB CDR3s, moderately but significantly so, marked every one of the four CD4+ subsets in Type 1 diabetes patients. Possible PCR preference for shorter templates applied equally to patients and controls.

Remarks on this clone: Its antigen remains unidentified.

CDR3 length: 11 residues. V gave up 4 bases and J gave up 7 bases; unmatched junction bases: 3. CDR1 is SQVTM, CDR2 ANQGSEA, per germline. The authors reverse transcribed all of the isolated RNA, so sequencing captured expressed TCRB transcripts. Assay: immunoSEQ multiplex PCR; the TCRdb copy retains only in-frame clones and omits some. The table records 640,000 or so clones, around an eighth of them present only once. The V and J genes are TRBV29-1 and TRBJ2-7; 8 positions agree with TRBD1. The clonotype originates from a man younger than 35 with type 1 diabetes. The specimen was naive CD4+ T cells from blood. CDR3 in DNA: TGCAGCGTTGGGACAGGGAGGGAGCAGTACTTC. This sequence encodes CSVGTGREQYF.